This is a list of T cell receptor beta chains from one sample in a study of cytomegalovirus exposure and HLA in healthy donors. The assay was immunoSEQ multiplex PCR, and TCRdb's table has in-frame clones only and misses some. The data contain 150,000 or so clones, about two thirds of them singletons. Sequencing input: PBMCs. Source of these receptors: a man aged 30 to 45 in good health and CMV-seropositive. Each CDR3 is given with its conserved first and last residue. Fields, in order: D gene, J gene, V gene, clone size, CDR3 protein, CDR3 DNA. A D gene is named only where the DNA matches it firmly. Expanded clones get a size class; other rows say once, few or many, or leave the size out.

d_gene: TRBD2
j_gene: TRBJ2-3
v_gene: TRBV6-4
abundance: NA
CDR3aa: CASSSLAGEGDTQYF
CDR3nt: TGTGCCAGCAGTTCCCTAGCGGGGGAAGGAGATACGCAGTATTTT

d_gene: NA
j_gene: TRBJ2-5
v_gene: TRBV5-6
abundance: NA
CDR3aa: CAGSLGIGYETQYF
CDR3nt: TGTGCCGGCAGCTTGGGTATCGGGTATGAGACCCAGTACTTC

d_gene: NA
j_gene: TRBJ1-1
v_gene: TRBV2
abundance: NA
CDR3aa: CASPESQGRNTEAFF
CDR3nt: TGTGCCAGCCCGGAATCTCAGGGCCGCAACACTGAAGCTTTCTTT

d_gene: TRBD2
j_gene: TRBJ2-1
v_gene: TRBV5-1
abundance: few
CDR3aa: CASSLAPTSSEQFF
CDR3nt: TGCGCCAGCAGCTTGGCTCCGACTAGCAGTGAGCAGTTCTTC

d_gene: TRBD1
j_gene: TRBJ2-7
v_gene: TRBV5-1
abundance: NA
CDR3aa: CASSPGTGGYEQYF
CDR3nt: TGCGCCAGCAGCCCAGGGACAGGGGGCTACGAGCAGTACTTC

d_gene: NA
j_gene: TRBJ1-3
v_gene: TRBV27
abundance: NA
CDR3aa: CASSLRPTAGNTIYF
CDR3nt: TGTGCCAGCAGTCTACGTCCGACTGCTGGAAACACCATATATTTT

d_gene: NA
j_gene: TRBJ2-7
v_gene: TRBV5-5
abundance: NA
CDR3aa: CASSLGRWISYEQYF
CDR3nt: TGTGCCAGCAGCCTAGGGAGATGGATATCCTACGAGCAGTACTTC

d_gene: NA
j_gene: TRBJ2-7
v_gene: TRBV6-5
abundance: NA
CDR3aa: CASSYRRFKEQYF
CDR3nt: TGTGCCAGCAGTTACCGTCGGTTCAAAGAGCAGTACTTC

d_gene: NA
j_gene: TRBJ1-2
v_gene: TRBV30
abundance: NA
CDR3aa: CACHRTVNYGYTF
CDR3nt: TGTGCCTGCCATAGGACAGTTAACTATGGCTACACCTTC

d_gene: TRBD1
j_gene: TRBJ2-5
v_gene: TRBV27
abundance: NA
CDR3aa: CASSQYSGTGNKETQYF
CDR3nt: TGTGCCAGCAGCCAGTACTCCGGGACAGGAAACAAAGAGACCCAGTACTTC

d_gene: TRBD2
j_gene: TRBJ2-1
v_gene: TRBV6-1
abundance: once
CDR3aa: CASSEAVPSGSSYNEQFF
CDR3nt: TGTGCCAGCAGTGAAGCGGTACCTAGCGGGAGCTCCTACAATGAGCAGTTCTTC

d_gene: TRBD2
j_gene: TRBJ2-1
v_gene: TRBV28
abundance: NA
CDR3aa: CASSFSSGGYNEQFF
CDR3nt: TGTGCCAGCAGTTTTAGTAGCGGGGGTTACAATGAGCAGTTCTTC

d_gene: NA
j_gene: TRBJ2-7
v_gene: TRBV6-5
abundance: NA
CDR3aa: CASSYSGRETYEQYF
CDR3nt: TGTGCCAGCAGTTATTCCGGCCGGGAAACCTACGAGCAGTACTTC

d_gene: NA
j_gene: TRBJ1-1
v_gene: TRBV15
abundance: NA
CDR3aa: CATSRDGDNWNTEAFF
CDR3nt: TGTGCCACCAGCAGAGACGGGGACAATTGGAACACTGAAGCTTTCTTT

d_gene: TRBD1
j_gene: TRBJ2-7
v_gene: TRBV11-2
abundance: few
CDR3aa: CASSLGTGTYEQYF
CDR3nt: TGTGCCAGCAGCCTCGGGACAGGAACCTACGAGCAGTACTTC

d_gene: TRBD1
j_gene: TRBJ1-3
v_gene: TRBV5-1
abundance: NA
CDR3aa: CASSFGDSSGNTIYF
CDR3nt: TGCGCCAGCAGCTTCGGGGACAGCTCTGGAAACACCATATATTTT

d_gene: NA
j_gene: TRBJ2-3
v_gene: TRBV28
abundance: NA
CDR3aa: CAYLGRGTDTQYF
CDR3nt: TGTGCCTATCTTGGCAGGGGCACAGATACGCAGTATTTT

d_gene: NA
j_gene: TRBJ2-5
v_gene: TRBV7-9
abundance: NA
CDR3aa: CASSPFPTQYF
CDR3nt: TGTGCCAGCAGCCCTTTTCCGACCCAGTACTTC

d_gene: TRBD1
j_gene: TRBJ2-7
v_gene: TRBV9
abundance: NA
CDR3aa: CASSYRDRGSYEQYF
CDR3nt: TGTGCCAGCAGCTACCGGGACAGGGGCTCCTACGAGCAGTACTTC

d_gene: NA
j_gene: TRBJ2-2
v_gene: TRBV10-3
abundance: NA
CDR3aa: CAMRQGRDFGELFF
CDR3nt: TGTGCCATGCGGCAGGGAAGGGATTTCGGGGAGCTGTTTTTT

d_gene: NA
j_gene: TRBJ2-7
v_gene: TRBV5-1
abundance: NA
CDR3aa: CASSLQGLSYEQYF
CDR3nt: TGCGCCAGCAGCTTACAGGGTTTGTCGTACGAGCAGTACTTC

d_gene: TRBD1
j_gene: TRBJ1-1
v_gene: TRBV11-3
abundance: few
CDR3aa: CASSTGTGENTEAFF
CDR3nt: TGTGCCAGCAGCACTGGGACAGGAGAGAACACTGAAGCTTTCTTT

d_gene: TRBD1
j_gene: TRBJ1-1
v_gene: TRBV27
abundance: NA
CDR3aa: CASNRDRGLWTEAFF
CDR3nt: TGTGCCAGCAATCGGGACAGGGGGCTATGGACTGAGGCTTTCTTT

d_gene: NA
j_gene: TRBJ2-1
v_gene: TRBV7-2
abundance: NA
CDR3aa: CASSPKNLLSYNEQFF
CDR3nt: TGTGCCAGCAGCCCAAAAAACCTACTTTCCTACAATGAGCAGTTCTTC

d_gene: NA
j_gene: TRBJ1-4
v_gene: TRBV6-6
abundance: NA
CDR3aa: CASSFGGTEKLFF
CDR3nt: TGTGCCAGCAGTTTCGGGGGTACAGAAAAACTGTTTTTT

d_gene: NA
j_gene: TRBJ1-1
v_gene: TRBV4-1
abundance: few
CDR3aa: CASSLFTPNTEAFF
CDR3nt: TGCGCCAGCAGCTTATTCACACCGAACACTGAAGCTTTCTTT

d_gene: NA
j_gene: TRBJ1-1
v_gene: TRBV5-1
abundance: NA
CDR3aa: CASSPPPPQGTEAFF
CDR3nt: TGCGCCAGCAGCCCCCCACCCCCGCAGGGCACTGAAGCTTTCTTT

d_gene: NA
j_gene: TRBJ2-3
v_gene: TRBV12-5
abundance: NA
CDR3aa: CASGSSRTDTQYF
CDR3nt: TGTGCTAGTGGCAGTTCACGCACAGATACGCAGTATTTT

d_gene: NA
j_gene: TRBJ2-7
v_gene: TRBV29-1
abundance: NA
CDR3aa: CSVKDPGAGNYEQYF
CDR3nt: TGCAGCGTTAAAGACCCAGGGGCCGGAAATTACGAGCAGTACTTC

d_gene: TRBD2
j_gene: TRBJ2-2
v_gene: TRBV7-7
abundance: NA
CDR3aa: CASSPSGTYTGELFF
CDR3nt: TGTGCTAGCAGCCCTAGCGGGACCTACACCGGGGAGCTGTTTTTT

d_gene: NA
j_gene: TRBJ2-2
v_gene: TRBV10-3
abundance: NA
CDR3aa: CAISNSENTGELFF
CDR3nt: TGTGCCATCAGCAATAGCGAGAACACCGGGGAGCTGTTTTTT

d_gene: TRBD1
j_gene: TRBJ1-2
v_gene: TRBV5-4
abundance: NA
CDR3aa: CASSADRDLEYGYTF
CDR3nt: TGTGCCAGCAGCGCCGACAGGGACCTTGAATATGGCTACACCTTC